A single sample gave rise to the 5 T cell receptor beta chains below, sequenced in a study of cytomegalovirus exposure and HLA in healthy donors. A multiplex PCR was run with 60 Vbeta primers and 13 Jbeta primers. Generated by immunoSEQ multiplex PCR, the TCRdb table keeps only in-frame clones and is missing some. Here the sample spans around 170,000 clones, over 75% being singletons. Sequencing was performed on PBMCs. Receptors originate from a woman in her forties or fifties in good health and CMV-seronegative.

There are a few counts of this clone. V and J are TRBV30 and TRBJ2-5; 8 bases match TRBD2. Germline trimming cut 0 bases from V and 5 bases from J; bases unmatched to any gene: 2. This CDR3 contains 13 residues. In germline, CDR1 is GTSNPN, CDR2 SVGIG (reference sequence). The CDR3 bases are TGTGCCTGGAGTGTTAGCGGGGTTGAGACCCAGTACTTC. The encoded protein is CAWSVSGVETQYF.

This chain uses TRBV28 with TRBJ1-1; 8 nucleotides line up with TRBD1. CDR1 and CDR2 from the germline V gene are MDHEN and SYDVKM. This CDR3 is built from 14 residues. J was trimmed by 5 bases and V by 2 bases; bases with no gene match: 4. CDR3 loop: CASSLVGQATEAFF. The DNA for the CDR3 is TGTGCCAGCAGTTTAGTGGGACAGGCTACTGAAGCTTTCTTT.

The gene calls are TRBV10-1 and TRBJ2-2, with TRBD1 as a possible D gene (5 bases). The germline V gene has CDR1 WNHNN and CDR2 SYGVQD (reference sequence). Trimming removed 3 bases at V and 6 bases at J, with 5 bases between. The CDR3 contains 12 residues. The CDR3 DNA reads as TGCGCCAGCAGTGACAGGGCCGGGGAGCTGTTTTTT. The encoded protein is CASSDRAGELFF.

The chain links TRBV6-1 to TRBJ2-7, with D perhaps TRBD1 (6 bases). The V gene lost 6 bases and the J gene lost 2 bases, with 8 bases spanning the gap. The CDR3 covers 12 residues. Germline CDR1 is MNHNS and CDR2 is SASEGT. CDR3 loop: CASSRQAYEQYF. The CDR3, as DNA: TGTGCCAGCAGCCGACAGGCCTACGAGCAGTACTTC.

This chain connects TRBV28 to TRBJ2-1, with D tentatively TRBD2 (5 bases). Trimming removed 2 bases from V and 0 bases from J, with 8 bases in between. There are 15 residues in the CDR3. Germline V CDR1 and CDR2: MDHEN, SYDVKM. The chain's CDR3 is CASSLTTNSYNEQFF. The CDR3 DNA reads TGTGCCAGCAGTTTAACGACTAACTCCTACAATGAGCAGTTCTTC.